The 15 T cell receptor beta chains reported below all come from one sample, sequenced in a study of blood T cells in healthy people across ages. A second roughly 6 to 11 cycle PCR used barcoded and J-beta primers. TCRdb passed the 5' RACE reads through MiXCR, listing each CDR3 protein once. The sample has fewer than 700,000 distinct CDR3 sequences, 35% to 50% seen once. Specimen: blood. The receptors derive from an elderly man in good health.

This chain joins TRBV28 and TRBJ1-4; D unclear. Trimming took 2 bases from V and 0 from J, leaving 16 bases between them. Germline CDR1 and CDR2: MDHEN and SYDVKM. CDR3 length: 18 residues. The CDR3 loop reads CASSLGGGIPATNEKLFF. DNA for the CDR3: TGTGCCAGCAGTTTAGGAGGAGGGATCCCCGCAACTAATGAAAAACTGTTTTTT.

The chain employs TRBV20-1 and TRBJ2-7; 14 positions match TRBD2. The CDR3 length is 18 residues. V was pared by 1 base and J by 1 base, with 9 bases of the junction left unmatched. Germline values: CDR1 DFQATT, CDR2 SNEGSKA (reference sequence). The CDR3 DNA follows: TGCAGTGCTAGAGGAGCGATGGGACTAGCGGGAGTTTCCTACGAGCAGTACTTC. Translated: CSARGAMGLAGVSYEQYF.

The V and J genes are TRBV27 and TRBJ2-1; maybe TRBD2 (6 bases). Germline CDR1 MNHEY, CDR2 SMNVEV (reference sequence). The CDR3 loop spans 13 amino acids. V lost 8 bases and J 4 bases, leaving 12 bases between the germline ends. The CDR3 loop reads CASRTREYNEQFF. DNA for the CDR3: TGTGCCAGCCGTACCCGGGAGTACAATGAGCAGTTCTTC.

This clonotype was picked up many times. V and J are TRBV29-1 and TRBJ2-7; TRBD2 is a possible D gene (7 bases). The CDR3 runs to 13 residues. CDR1 and CDR2 from the germline V gene are SQVTM and ANQGSEA. V was shortened by 6 bases and J by 6 bases, with 18 bases between the two germline ends. CDR3 region: CSVREQGGGEQYF. The CDR3 nucleotides read TGCAGCGTCCGTGAACAGGGAGGGGGCGAGCAGTACTTC.

As concerns this clonotype: One end of the junction varies from germline; a read error may be responsible. The chain links TRBV20-1 to TRBJ2-4; D is possibly TRBD2 (6 bases). CDR3 length: 12 residues. Looked up from germline, CDR1 is DFQATT and CDR2 is SNEGSKA (reference sequence). The CDR3 nucleotides read TGCAGTACTAGCAGGGATTTGAACATTCAGTACTTC. Residues: CSTSRDLNIQYF.

This clonotype was detected ten times or more. The chain uses TRBV6-2 or TRBV6-3 and TRBJ1-5; TRBD1 agrees at 7 bases. The CDR3 loop spans 15 amino acids. The J segment lost 2 bases and the V segment lost 7 bases, leaving 8 bases of the junction unmatched. The V gene's germline CDR1 is MNHEY and CDR2 SVGEGT. The CDR3 region has the DNA TGTGCCAGCACCTCCGACAGGGCGGGCAATCAGCCCCAGCATTTT. The encoded protein is CASTSDRAGNQPQHF.

In this sample, this clonotype turned up a few times. This chain uses TRBV7-9 with TRBJ1-6, with no clear D. The CDR3 contains 15 residues. In germline, CDR1 is SEHNR, CDR2 FQNEAQ (reference sequence). V dropped 1 base and J dropped 5 bases, with 9 bases sitting between them. Written as DNA, the CDR3 is TGTGCCAGCAGCTTAGATTCTCAGAATAATTCACCCCTCCACTTT. Protein product: CASSLDSQNNSPLHF.

The rearrangement links TRBV27 to TRBJ2-7; a weak D match, TRBD1 (6 bases). The CDR3 sequence is 16 residues long. With 3 bases removed from V and 2 bases from J, the gap between germline ends came to 17 bases. CDR1 is MNHEY and CDR2 is SMNVEV in the germline V gene (reference sequence). CDR3 coding DNA: TGTGCCAGCAGTTTTAGGACAGAGGTGATTACCTACGAGCAGTACTTC. It translates to CASSFRTEVITYEQYF.

This chain links TRBV7-2 with TRBJ2-6; unclear D gene. The V end was cut by 0 bases, the J end by 0 bases, with 6 bases between. Per germline, CDR1 SGHTA and CDR2 FQGNSA. This CDR3 contains 16 residues. The CDR3 sequence: CASSLATSSGANVLTF. The CDR3 DNA sequence: TGTGCCAGCAGCTTAGCGACAAGCTCTGGGGCCAACGTCCTGACTTTC. Full variable domain (rest looked up from reference TRBV7-2 and TRBJ2-6): GAGVSQSPSNKVTEKGKDVELRCDPISGHTALYWYRQSLGQGLEFLIYFQGNSAPDKSGLPSDRFSAERTGGSVSTLTIQRTQQEDSAVYLCASSLATSSGANVLTFGAGSRLTVL.

The sample holds many counts of this clonotype. This chain joins TRBV29-1 and TRBJ2-1, with 9 bases matching TRBD2. After removal of 6 bases from V and 9 bases from J, the junction contained 9 bases not matched to a gene. The CDR3 extends over 13 amino acids. Germline V CDR1 and CDR2: SQVTM, ANQGSEA. CDR3 region: CSVGRGGITEQFF. CDR3 nucleotides: TGCAGCGTGGGGCGGGGGGGAATTACTGAGCAGTTCTTC.

The genes are TRBV18 and TRBJ2-7; 11 positions match TRBD1. The CDR3 has 15 amino acids. From germline, CDR1 is KGHSH and CDR2 LQKENI. The junction had 6 bases not matched to a gene; V was cut back by 4 bases and J by 4 bases. CDR3 bases: TGTGCCAGCTCACAACCGGGACAGGGGGTATACGAGCAGTACTTC. This encodes CASSQPGQGVYEQYF.

In regard to this clonotype: A read error is possible here, since a much larger clone lies one base away. The V call is TRBV12-3 or TRBV12-4, the J call TRBJ2-3; no clear D gene. The CDR3 spans 13 residues. V was trimmed by 0 bases and J by 14 bases, leaving 15 bases between them. The DNA for the CDR3 is TGTGCCAGCAGTTTAGCCCAGAGAGACATTGGGTATTTT. Translation: CASSLAQRDIGYF.

This clonotype was observed a handful of times. This rearrangement joins TRBV29-1 to TRBJ1-1; 7 bases agree with TRBD1. The V and J ends lost 4 bases and 2 bases, in that order; junction bases with no gene match: 7. Looked up from germline, CDR1 is SQVTM and CDR2 is ANQGSEA. This CDR3 region has 14 residues. This chain's CDR3 is CSVAPGTANTEAFF. In DNA, the CDR3 is TGCAGCGTTGCTCCTGGGACAGCCAACACTGAAGCTTTCTTT.

V is TRBV2 and J is TRBJ2-5, with D unresolved. The V end was cut by 2 bases, the J end by 11 bases, with 21 bases between. This CDR3 region has 15 residues. CDR1 SNHLY and CDR2 FYNNEI come from the germline V gene. As DNA, the CDR3 is TGTGCCAGCAGTGAACGGGCCTTGCCTGGGGATGAGCAGTACTTC. It is translated as CASSERALPGDEQYF. The whole variable domain, filled in from reference TRBV2 and TRBJ2-5, reads EPEVTQTPSHQVTQMGQEVILRCVPISNHLYFYWYRQILGQKVEFLVSFYNNEISEKSEIFDDQFSVERPDGSNFTLKIRSTKLEDSAMYFCASSERALPGDEQYFGPGTRLLVL.

The CDR3 loop reads CASSQRTGREEQYF. The CDR3 nucleotides read TGTGCCAGCAGCCAAAGGACAGGGCGGGAGGAGCAGTACTTC. The rearrangement links TRBV7-2 to TRBJ2-4, with D perhaps matching TRBD1 or TRBD2 (8 bases each). CDR1 and CDR2 from the germline V gene are SGHTA and FQGNSA. The CDR3 loop spans 14 amino acids. V shed 5 bases and J shed 13 bases, with 21 bases lying between them.